This T cell receptor (beta chain) was found in a study of early T cells in non-severe SARS-CoV-2 infection. Study background: Chains were not paired, and sequencing was done on bulk RNA from unsorted whole blood.

TCRdb fed the 5' RACE reads into MiXCR, producing one record per CDR3 protein. The sample includes 70,000 or so distinct CDR3 sequences, 10% seen only once; the top ten take around 8%. With V trimmed by 8 bases and J by 6 bases, 7 bases remained unmatched. This CDR3 region has 13 residues. Germline CDR1 reads LGHNA; CDR2 reads YSLEER. This clonotype appeared a few times. The material sequenced was whole blood, taken at baseline. This sequence joins TRBV4-3 and TRBJ2-1, with 7 bases that match TRBD2. The TCR originated in an adult who was a healthcare worker with PCR-confirmed SARS-CoV-2 infection or an uninfected control (not recorded which). The CDR3 coding sequence is TGCGCCAGCGGGGGAGGGGCCAGCAATGAGCAGTTCTTC. Residues: CASGGGASNEQFF.